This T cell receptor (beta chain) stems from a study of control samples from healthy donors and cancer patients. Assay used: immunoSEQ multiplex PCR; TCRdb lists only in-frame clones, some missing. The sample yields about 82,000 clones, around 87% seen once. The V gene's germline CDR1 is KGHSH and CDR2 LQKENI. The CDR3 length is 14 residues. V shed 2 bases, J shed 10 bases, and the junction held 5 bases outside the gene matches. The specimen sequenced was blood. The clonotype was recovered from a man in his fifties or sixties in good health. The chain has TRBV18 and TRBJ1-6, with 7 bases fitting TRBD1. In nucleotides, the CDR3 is TGTGCCAGCTCACCATCTGACAGGGACTCACCCCTCCACTTT. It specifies CASSPSDRDSPLHF.